This TCR beta chain was found in a study of blood T cell repertoires in COVID-19 (TCRdb year 2020). At the level of the whole study: The collaborator samples originated in the United States, Italy and Spain and spanned the acute and convalescent phases of COVID-19. The prospective study material was composed of cDNA or gDNA derived from T cells, B-cell-depleted T cells, or PBMCs. Subjects who had been exposed to COVID-19, were actively infected with it, or had recovered from it provided the deeply sampled blood TCRbeta repertoires that made up the dataset. The repertoires were made available in a free public database intended to serve as a resource for research on the immune response to SARS-CoV-2. Samples were obtained from the ongoing ImmuneRACE study (first 160 participants) and from 1,254 subjects provided by 6 global collaborators. Nearly every sample came with metadata listing a de-identified subject ID, COVID-19 status, age in years and sex. HLA class I and class II types, where available, came from metadata supplied by the sample provider rather than from assay-based typing. Broad study findings and their caveats: Clinical and demographic metadata were provided uncurated, with the amount varying by source and participant.

The germline V end is reduced by 0 bases and the J end by 7 bases; junction bases left unmatched: 6. The CDR3 runs 15 amino acids, cysteine and phenylalanine included. The retained sequence is limited to the CDR3, 45 bases, with the frame set at the first base. For CDR1 and CDR2, the germline V gene lists MNHEY and SVGEGT. About this clone itself: What antigen it recognizes has not been identified. No base quality information exists; no much larger clone differs at one position.

The collaborating institutions used their own protocols to collect whole blood in K2EDTA tubes. Collaborator samples were shipped for TCRbeta analysis as frozen whole blood, isolated PBMCs, or DNA extracted from either sample type. TCRbeta CDR3 regions were amplified from genomic DNA using the immunoSEQ Assay, a bias-controlled multiplex PCR. The original pipeline was this. Nucleated cell counts per sample were estimated from amplification of reference gene primers within the assay. To quantify the absolute abundance of each unique TCRbeta CDR3 rearrangement, sequence reads were collapsed and filtered. Productive Simpson clonality was computed per sample as the square root of Simpson's diversity index over productive rearrangements. In its TCRdb copy, this immuneACCESS table keeps in-frame sequences only and misses some clones. Where compared with another copy, unresolved V genes explain less than half of these, and the others have no known cause. V and J calls and clone size are as listed in that table; D and trimming were resolved from the DNA. In all, the sample holds around 250,000 clones, and 88% of those were seen once. The ten most abundant clones make up about 0.7% of the sample.

The chain couples TRBV6-2 or TRBV6-3 to TRBJ2-7; TRBD2 fits 10 bases in the junction. This TCR was sampled from a human donor in a cohort sampled during active COVID-19. Source material: peripheral blood. The CDR3 protein is CASSYSEREGGEQYF. The base sequence is TGTGCCAGCAGTTACTCAGAGCGGGAGGGCGGAGAGCAGTACTTC.